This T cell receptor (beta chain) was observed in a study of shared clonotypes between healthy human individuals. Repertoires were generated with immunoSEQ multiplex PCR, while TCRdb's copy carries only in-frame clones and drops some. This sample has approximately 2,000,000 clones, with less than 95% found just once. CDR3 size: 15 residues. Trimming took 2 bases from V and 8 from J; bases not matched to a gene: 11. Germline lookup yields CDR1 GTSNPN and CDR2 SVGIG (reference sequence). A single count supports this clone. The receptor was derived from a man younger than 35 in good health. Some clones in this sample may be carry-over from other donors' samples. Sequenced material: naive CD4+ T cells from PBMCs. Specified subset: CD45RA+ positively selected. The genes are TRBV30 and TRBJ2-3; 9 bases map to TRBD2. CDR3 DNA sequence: TGTGCCTGGAGTCCAACTAGCGGGTCCATGGGTACGCAGTATTTT. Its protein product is CAWSPTSGSMGTQYF.